The 21 T cell receptor beta chains presented below share a single source sample, sequenced in a study of T cell repertoires in cytomegalovirus infection. One entry per CDR3 protein results from TCRdb running MiXCR on the reads. The table has under 450,000 distinct CDR3 sequences, about 35% seen once. These receptors' antigens are unknown. The starting material was cultured PBMCs, obtained from culture after CMV antigen stimulation. Source of these receptors: a human donor in good health (CMV status not recorded). Some clones in this sample may be carry-over from other donors' samples.

The chain links TRBV18 to TRBJ1-4; D is ambiguous. The CDR3 covers 12 residues. Germline-derived CDR1 and CDR2 are KGHSH and LQKENI. V gave up 3 bases and J gave up 8 bases, with 7 bases separating them. In DNA, the CDR3 is TGTGCCAGCTCACCTCCGACCGAAAAACTGTTTTTT. Its translation: CASSPPTEKLFF.

This clonotype was seen only once. This chain joins TRBV2 and TRBJ2-6; 7 bases map to TRBD1. CDR3 length equals 19 residues. CDR1 SNHLY and CDR2 FYNNEI come from the germline V gene. Trimming cost V 6 bases and J 1 base; bases outside gene matches: 15. Written as DNA, the CDR3 is TGTGCCAGCAGGGCCCCACAGGGGCTGGGGGTGTCTGGGGCCAACGTCCTGACTTTC. Its translation is CASRAPQGLGVSGANVLTF.

This clonotype was seen just once. V and J are TRBV20-1 and TRBJ2-7; tentative D call: TRBD1 (5 bases). The V gene's germline CDR1 is DFQATT and CDR2 SNEGSKA (reference sequence). Trimming took off 1 base at V and 3 bases at J, with 13 bases between the two ends. The CDR3 is made up of 14 amino acids. DNA for the CDR3: TGCAGTGCTAGAGCGACACAGGTAATCTACGAGCAGTACTTC. Its translation is CSARATQVIYEQYF.

This clonotype was seen a handful of times. The chain carries TRBV12-3 or TRBV12-4 and TRBJ2-1; no clear D gene. V lost 2 bases, J lost 9 bases, and 14 bases lay in between. This CDR3 has 14 amino acids. CDR3 nucleotide sequence: TGTGCCAGCAGTTTACTACTGGGGAATGGTGAGCAGTTCTTC. Amino acids: CASSLLLGNGEQFF.

The chain links TRBV6-2 or TRBV6-3 to TRBJ2-1; 9 positions agree with TRBD2. V shed 7 bases, J shed 5 bases, and the junction held 12 bases outside the gene matches. This CDR3 contains 16 residues. Germline values: CDR1 MNHEY, CDR2 SVGEGT. The CDR3 bases are TGTGCCAGCAAAGAATTTCTAGCGGGAATAAACAATGAGCAGTTCTTC. Translated, it gives CASKEFLAGINNEQFF.

This clonotype was counted at least ten times. J is TRBJ1-5 and V is TRBV7-2; no firm D call. V gave up 5 bases and J gave up 6 bases, with 11 bases separating them. This CDR3 contains 13 residues. Germline-derived CDR1 and CDR2 are SGHTA and FQGNSA. Here the CDR3 DNA reads TGTGCCAGCAGCCCCATGCGCGGTCAGCCCCAGCATTTT. Translating gives CASSPMRGQPQHF.

The rearrangement joins TRBV4-1 to TRBJ2-3; D is undetermined. The CDR3 has 14 amino acids. Trimming cost V 0 bases and J 3 bases, with 7 bases left between them. The germline CDR1 and CDR2 sequences are MGHRA and YSYEKL. CDR3: CASSQDRATDTQYF. The CDR3, as DNA: TGCGCCAGCAGCCAAGATAGAGCTACAGATACGCAGTATTTT.

The chain couples TRBV2 to TRBJ2-1; tentatively, D is TRBD2 (6 bases). Germline lookup yields CDR1 SNHLY and CDR2 FYNNEI. V lost 8 bases to trimming and J lost 3 bases, with 11 bases between them. The CDR3 is made up of 13 amino acids. The DNA of the CDR3 is TGTGCCAGCCGTCCGGGAGTCTACAATGAGCAGTTCTTC. As protein: CASRPGVYNEQFF.

The chain uses TRBV10-3 and TRBJ2-3; possibly TRBD1 for D (6 bases). Germline V gives CDR1 ENHRY, CDR2 SYGVKD. Between the trimmed V and J ends, which lost 6 bases and 5 bases, there was a span of 12 bases. The CDR3 totals 13 residues. CDR3 bases: TGTGCCATCAGGGGGACAAGCGGAGATACGCAGTATTTT. Translating gives CAIRGTSGDTQYF.

This clonotype was seen many times. The chain carries TRBV12-3 or TRBV12-4 and TRBJ2-7; D uncertain. The CDR3 contains 13 residues. Trimming removed 0 bases from V and 3 bases from J, with 6 bases in between. The chain's CDR3 is CASSLAGGYEQYV. As DNA, the CDR3 is TGTGCCAGCAGTTTAGCGGGCGGCTACGAGCAGTACGTC.

The chain combines TRBV19 with TRBJ2-5, with a tentative D call TRBD2 (5 bases). V was clipped by 4 bases and J by 1 base, with 7 bases between them. In germline, CDR1 is LNHDA, CDR2 SQIVND (reference sequence). The CDR3 totals 13 residues. CDR3 sequence: CASSRGFQETQYF. The DNA for the CDR3 is TGTGCCAGTAGTAGAGGGTTCCAAGAGACCCAGTACTTC.

This clonotype has at least ten counts. V and J are TRBV7-2 and TRBJ2-4; 12 bases match TRBD2. The V gene's germline CDR1 is SGHTA and CDR2 FQGNSA. CDR3 length equals 17 residues. The V and J ends lost 5 bases and 0 bases, in that order; junction bases with no gene match: 5. The CDR3 protein is CASSRRLAGEAKNIQYF. CDR3 sequence (DNA): TGTGCCAGCAGCCGACGACTAGCGGGGGAAGCCAAAAACATTCAGTACTTC.

This chain joins TRBV10-3 and TRBJ1-1; no firm D call. Germline V gene lookup returns CDR1 ENHRY and CDR2 SYGVKD. This CDR3 contains 13 residues. The germline V and J ends were trimmed by 10 bases and 1 base, with 13 bases remaining between them. Here the CDR3 reads CATRPQQNTEAFF. CDR3 nucleotides: TGTGCCACCCGGCCTCAGCAGAACACTGAAGCTTTCTTT.

In regard to this clonotype: Since a much larger clone is just one base distant, this may be a read error. The V and J genes are TRBV7-2 and TRBJ2-1; either TRBD1 or TRBD2 may supply D (5 bases each). The CDR3 length is 18 residues. Germline V lookup: CDR1 SGHTA, CDR2 FQGNSA. CDR3 DNA: TGTGTCAGCAGCCTTCGACCCCGGGGACCCAGCTCCTACAATGAGCAGTTCTTC. This encodes CVSSLRPRGPSSYNEQFF.

The chain combines TRBV24-1 with TRBJ2-1, with 11 bases that match TRBD2. Germline CDR1 reads KGHDR; CDR2 reads SFDVKD. The CDR3 sequence is 16 residues long. V was clipped by 5 bases and J by 2 bases; unmatched bases: 4. As DNA, the CDR3 is TGTGCCACCAGTGGTAAGGGACTAGCGGCCTACAATGAGCAGTTCTTC. It specifies CATSGKGLAAYNEQFF.

This chain links TRBV7-9 with TRBJ2-3, with TRBD2 as a possible D gene (6 bases). Germline lookup yields CDR1 SEHNR and CDR2 FQNEAQ (reference sequence). This CDR3 is built from 14 residues. Trimming pared 0 bases from V and 9 bases from J, leaving 13 bases between. CDR3 sequence: CASSLAASVMTQYF. The CDR3 coding sequence is TGTGCCAGCAGCTTAGCTGCTAGCGTAATGACGCAGTATTTT. Complete variable domain (other parts from reference TRBV7-9 and TRBJ2-3): DTGVSQNPRHKITKRGQNVTFRCDPISEHNRLYWYRQTLGQGPEFLTYFQNEAQLEKSRLLSDRFSAERPKGSFSTLEIQRTEQGDSAMYLCASSLAASVMTQYFGPGTRLTVL.

The chain has TRBV6-1 and TRBJ2-3, with D perhaps matching TRBD1 (6 bases). This CDR3 has 14 amino acids. V dropped 6 bases and J dropped 0 bases, with 10 bases sitting between them. CDR1 is MNHNS, CDR2 SASEGT, per germline. The CDR3: CASRPGQSTDTQYF. For the CDR3, the DNA is TGTGCCAGCAGACCCGGACAGAGCACAGATACGCAGTATTTT.

The CDR3 sequence is CASSLVGGQLYNEQFF. CDR3 nucleotides: TGTGCCAGCAGCTTAGTTGGCGGGCAGCTTTACAATGAGCAGTTCTTC. This chain connects TRBV11-2 to TRBJ2-1; weak D call: TRBD2 (5 bases). This CDR3 has 16 residues. The germline V gene encodes CDR1 SGHAT and CDR2 FQNNGV. V was cut by 1 base and J by 4 bases, with 14 bases left in between.

V is TRBV7-6 and J is TRBJ2-1; 12 nucleotides line up with TRBD2. Trimming at V came to 5 bases and at J to 5 bases, leaving 1 base not matched to a gene. This CDR3 comprises 14 residues. Germline CDR1 SGHVS, CDR2 FNYEAQ. The CDR3 DNA sequence: TGTGCCAGCAGCCGGACTAGCGGGGACAATGAGCAGTTCTTC. It translates to CASSRTSGDNEQFF.

CDR3: CASRASAGQLYEQYV. The CDR3 coding sequence is TGTGCCAGCAGGGCGTCGGCGGGACAACTTTACGAGCAGTACGTC. The J gene is TRBJ2-7, the V gene TRBV27; D possibly matches TRBD1 or TRBD2 (6 bases each). Germline V CDR1 and CDR2: MNHEY, SMNVEV (reference sequence). V lost 6 bases and J lost 4, with 19 bases in between. The CDR3 consists of 15 residues.

This clonotype was counted only a few times. The chain recombines TRBV4-2 with TRBJ2-7, with 10 positions matching TRBD2. Trimming took 2 bases from V and 2 from J; bases not matched to a gene: 3. There are 15 residues in the CDR3. CDR1 and CDR2 (germline): LGHNA, YNFKEQ. For the CDR3, the DNA is TGTGCCAGCAGCCAATCTAGCGGGAGTGCCTACGAGCAGTACTTC. Its protein is CASSQSSGSAYEQYF.